A selection of T cell receptor beta chains follows, all from one sample in a study of cytotoxic CD8 clonotypes in ibrutinib-treated CLL. Produced via immunoSEQ multiplex PCR; TCRdb's table is partial and in-frame only. This table has about 200,000 clones, roughly 79% appearing once. The specimen was PBMCs, collected after 12 months of ibrutinib treatment. Source of these receptors: a human donor with chronic lymphocytic leukemia. CDR3s include the opening cysteine and the closing phenylalanine or tryptophan. A D gene is named only where the DNA matches it firmly. Part of the rows lack a size; the others show once, few, many or a class for expanded clones.

>-|TRBV28|-|TRBJ1-3
TGTGCCAGCAGTGCCAGGGACACCATATATTTT
CASSARDTIYF
>-|TRBV2|-|TRBJ1-1
TGTGCCAGCAGGACCGGGACCTTGGGGTCTTTCTTT
CASRTGTLGSFF
>-|TRBV19|-|TRBJ1-5
TGTGCCAGTAGTATAAGTTGGGGGGCCGACAATCAGCCCCAGCATTTT
CASSISWGADNQPQHF
>-|TRBV10-2|-|TRBJ2-7
TGCGCCAGCAGCGGGCGGGTCGTCTACGAGCAGTACTTC
CASSGRVVYEQYF
>-|TRBV10-1|-|TRBJ2-1
TGCGCCAGCAGTGGCGGCCCCTACAATGAGCAGTTCTTC
CASSGGPYNEQFF
>-|TRBV5-8|-|TRBJ1-6
TGTGCCAGCAGCTTGGGTGCCCCACCCCTCCACTTT
CASSLGAPPLHF
>-|TRBV11-2|-|TRBJ2-5
TGTGCCAGCAACGGTTTCAGGGACCAAGAGACCCAGTACTTC
CASNGFRDQETQYF
>-|TRBV15|TRBD1|TRBJ1-6
TGTGCCACCAGCAGAGTAGGTGCCGGGACAGGGGGTGTAAGCTCCTATAATTCACCCCTCCACTTT
CATSRVGAGTGGVSSYNSPLHF
>-|TRBV10-3|TRBD1|TRBJ1-1
TGTGCCATCACAAAAAGAGTAGGACAGGGGAACACTGAAGCTTTCTTT
CAITKRVGQGNTEAFF
>-|TRBV6-1|-|TRBJ2-7
TGTGCCAGCAGTGAACGCGTTATTGGCCTTCGCTCCTACGAGCAGTACTTC
CASSERVIGLRSYEQYF
>-|TRBV5-4|-|TRBJ1-6
TGTGCCAGCAGCTTGAGGTTGGATAATTCACCCCTCCACTTT
CASSLRLDNSPLHF
>few|TRBV10-1|TRBD2|TRBJ2-3
TGCGCCAGCTTAGTGACTAGCGGGAGTGCCACAGATACGCAGTATTTT
CASLVTSGSATDTQYF
>-|TRBV6-1|TRBD2|TRBJ2-5
TGTGCCAGCAGTGAAGCGACGGGGGGGCAAGAGACCCAGTACTTC
CASSEATGGQETQYF
>few|TRBV5-4|TRBD1|TRBJ2-5
TGTGCCAGCAGCTTGACCTCGGGACAGGTCCAGGAGACCCAGTACTTC
CASSLTSGQVQETQYF
>-|TRBV9|-|TRBJ1-2
TGTGCCAGCAGCGAGGGATATGGCTACACCTTC
CASSEGYGYTF
>-|TRBV19|TRBD2|TRBJ2-2
TGTGCCACCCGAGCGGGGACCGGGGAGCTGTTTTTT
CATRAGTGELFF
>-|TRBV11-1|-|TRBJ2-7
TGTGCCAGCAGCTTTCTTGGGAGCTCCTACGAGCAGTACTTC
CASSFLGSSYEQYF
>once|TRBV5-4|TRBD2|TRBJ2-2
TGTGCCAGCAGCCAAGATGGTCCGGGAGGGAACACCGGGGAGCTGTTTTTT
CASSQDGPGGNTGELFF
>-|TRBV28|-|TRBJ2-1
TGTGCCAGCAGGCCCCCGGTAGCCAATGAGCAGTTCTTC
CASRPPVANEQFF
>-|TRBV7-8|-|TRBJ2-1
TGTGCCAGCAGCCCCCCCGGTTTCGCCAATGAGCAGTTCTTC
CASSPPGFANEQFF
>-|TRBV29-1|-|TRBJ2-2
TGCAGCGTTAAAGTAGCATTTTTGGGCGGGGAGCTGTTTTTT
CSVKVAFLGGELFF
>-|TRBV7-6|-|TRBJ2-3
TGTGCCAGCAGCTATTCAGATAGCGGCAGCACAGATACGCAGTATTTT
CASSYSDSGSTDTQYF
>-|TRBV6-1|TRBD1|TRBJ2-3
TGTGCCAGCAGTGAAAGAACAGGGGATCGAGATACGCAGTATTTT
CASSERTGDRDTQYF
>-|TRBV27|-|TRBJ2-2
TGTGCCAGCAGTTTGTGGGTACAGCCGAACACCGGGGAGCTGTTTTTT
CASSLWVQPNTGELFF
>-|TRBV7-3|TRBD1|TRBJ1-2
TGTGCCAGCAGCCCGACCGGGACAGGGGTCTATGGCTACACCTTC
CASSPTGTGVYGYTF
>few|TRBV6-5|TRBD1|TRBJ1-4
TGTGCCAGCAGTTCAGGGGGCAAAGAAAAACTGTTTTTT
CASSSGGKEKLFF
>few|TRBV2|-|TRBJ2-7
TGTGCCAGCCACAGGGATTCCTACGAGCAGTACTTC
CASHRDSYEQYF
>once|TRBV18|-|TRBJ1-1
TGTGCCAGCTCACCAATTCCGGGACTGGTGAACACTGAAGCTTTCTTT
CASSPIPGLVNTEAFF
>-|TRBV18|-|TRBJ2-7
TGTGCCAGCTCACAGGGGGTGGGCGGCTACGAGCAGTACTTC
CASSQGVGGYEQYF
>-|TRBV2|-|TRBJ1-5
TGTGCCAGCACGGGGAGGCAGGGGTATCAGCCCCAGCATTTT
CASTGRQGYQPQHF
>-|TRBV10-3|-|TRBJ2-7
TGTGCCATCCGAAGCGGGCAGGCCTACGAGCAGTACTTC
CAIRSGQAYEQYF
>-|TRBV7-6|-|TRBJ1-3
TGTGCCAGCAGCTTAGGGCATACAGGGACCCGGAAATACTCTGGAAACACCATATATTTT
CASSLGHTGTRKYSGNTIYF
>-|TRBV5-4|TRBD1|TRBJ2-4
TGTGCCAGCAGCCCTGGACAGGGAAAGATCCTAACAAACATTCAGTACTTC
CASSPGQGKILTNIQYF
>-|TRBV7-9|-|TRBJ2-5
TGTGCCAGCAGCCTCCCTGGACCGCAAGAGACCCAGTACTTC
CASSLPGPQETQYF
>-|TRBV2|TRBD2|TRBJ2-3
TGTGCCAGTCTTGCGGGGGGGAGGGATACGCAGTATTTT
CASLAGGRDTQYF
>-|TRBV6-4|-|TRBJ1-2
TGTGCCAGCAGTGACTCATCGGATCGACGCCATGGCTACACCTTC
CASSDSSDRRHGYTF
>-|TRBV2|-|TRBJ2-2
TGTGCCAGCAGATCTAGCAGCGGGCTGAACACCGGGGAGCTGTTTTTT
CASRSSSGLNTGELFF
>-|TRBV20-1|-|TRBJ2-5
TGCAGTGCTAGAGTCGGGGGCACCCAGTACTTC
CSARVGGTQYF
>few|TRBV19|-|TRBJ2-1
TGTGCCAGTAGCTTTACGTTTCCCTCCAATGAGCAGTTCTTC
CASSFTFPSNEQFF
>-|TRBV11-2|-|TRBJ1-2
TGTGCCAGCAGCTTAAGGGACGGAGGAAACTATGGCTACACCTTC
CASSLRDGGNYGYTF
>few|TRBV11-1|-|TRBJ2-1
TGTGCCAGCAGCTTCGATTTGGGTGAGCAGTTCTTC
CASSFDLGEQFF
>-|TRBV2|TRBD2|TRBJ2-7
TGTGCCACGGACCCATCGACTAGCGGGAGGGGGGACGAGCAGTACTTC
CATDPSTSGRGDEQYF
>once|TRBV6-1|-|TRBJ1-2
TGTGCCAGCAACCTCAAGGAAGACTATGGCTACACCTTC
CASNLKEDYGYTF
>-|TRBV4-1|-|TRBJ1-4
TGCGCCAGCAGCCTAGTGGGGGCGCATGAAAAACTGTTTTTT
CASSLVGAHEKLFF
>-|TRBV5-1|-|TRBJ1-5
TGCGCCAGCAGCTTGGATGCAGGGGTAAATCAGCCCCAGCATTTT
CASSLDAGVNQPQHF
>-|TRBV19|-|TRBJ1-1
TGTGCCAGCGCAAGGAACCTGAACACTGAAGCTTTCTTT
CASARNLNTEAFF
>once|TRBV5-1|TRBD1|TRBJ2-1
TGCGCCAGCAGCTTGTATGGACAGGGGGCGCGATACAATGAGCAGTTCTTC
CASSLYGQGARYNEQFF
>-|TRBV6-1|-|TRBJ2-7
TGTGCCAGTAAGATAACCCGGGAAACCTACGAGCAGTACTTC
CASKITRETYEQYF
>once|TRBV28|TRBD1|TRBJ1-2
TGTGCCAGCAGTTCTTGGGACAGGGAAAATGGCTACACCTTC
CASSSWDRENGYTF
>-|TRBV5-1|TRBD1|TRBJ2-1
TGCGCCAGCAGTTCAGGACAGGGGGCGTACAACTACAATGAGCAGTTCTTC
CASSSGQGAYNYNEQFF
>few|TRBV4-1|-|TRBJ2-5
TGCGCCAGCAGCCAATGGGACGGGGAGACCCAGTACTTC
CASSQWDGETQYF
>-|TRBV5-6|-|TRBJ1-6
TGTGCCAGCAGCTCGCAGGGTGGACTAAAACCCCTCCACTTT
CASSSQGGLKPLHF
>-|TRBV28|-|TRBJ2-5
TGTGCCAGCAGTCCCCGATTACTGGAGACCCAGTACTTC
CASSPRLLETQYF
>once|TRBV6-6|TRBD2|TRBJ2-3
TGTGCCAGCAGTTACGGGGCGGGAGGTCCCGCAGATACGCAGTATTTT
CASSYGAGGPADTQYF
>-|TRBV5-1|-|TRBJ1-1
TGCGCCAGCAGCCCTGAGGGGGGCAGAAGAACTTTCTTT
CASSPEGGRRTFF